Here is one T cell receptor (beta chain) with its context. This clone was found a few times. No antigen is known for it. One base away there is no much larger clone; base qualities are not given. The data were taken from a study of cytomegalovirus exposure and HLA in healthy donors (dated by TCRdb to 2016 to 2017). Study-wide context: An earlier analysis of roughly 500 of the donors reported 250 to 300 Gb of sequence data and roughly 100 million unique TCR beta sequences from approximately 180 million T cells. An early release that covered fewer than 800 HLA-typed donors contained approximately 320 gigabases of sequencing data and 70 million to 100 million unique TCR sequences. Among the roughly 430 genotyped donors, under 90% belonged to the genetic ancestry cluster associated with self-reported Caucasian donors. The study was designed to test whether signatures of past pathogen exposure could be identified by cataloging public T cell receptors. The study used immunosequencing to profile the T cell repertoires of approximately 640 subjects and linked those repertoires to cytomegalovirus serostatus. A separate validation cohort of 100 to 150 different subjects was used in addition to the 666-subject first cohort. High-throughput TCR immunosequencing, statistical association of individual TCRs with disease status, and machine learning were combined to predict cytomegalovirus infection status. A later analysis re-examined previously published TCR beta repertoires from around 670 donors and added high-resolution HLA genotyping to investigate patterns of TCR occurrence. In the later analysis, no new phenotypic data were used to find candidate immune exposures; instead, reliance was placed on TCR beta sequences and their occurrence across donors. To decide whether each TCR beta V gene segment behaved as functional or pseudogenic, an earlier analysis of approximately 620 of the donors relied on high-throughput TCR beta sequencing. Donor age, sex, ethnicity and CMV serostatus were collected together with the repertoire data. Genome-wide SNP genotypes for about three fifths of the roughly 700 donors were used in a later genetic analysis, which treated that subset as a discovery cohort. All discovery cohort repertoires had been generated on a single sequencing platform. Both class I and class II loci were covered by HLA typing, at four-digit resolution. Typing coverage varied by locus: about 620-640 donors for A, B, C, DRB1 and DQB1; 500 to 550 for DQA1; 600 to 610 for DPA1; 400 to 480 for DPB1. Because of strong linkage in the cohort, roughly five DR-DQ haplotypes were treated as single units for association and clustering. Among 398 genotyped donors of the cohort, an average of roughly 230,000 unique TCR beta nucleotide sequences was sequenced per donor, of which about 19% were non-productive. Overall results and qualifications from the work: A further reported finding was that TCR beta sequences accurately predicted the HLA-A and HLA-B alleles for most subjects in the first cohort. In vitro tests confirmed that a few of the cytomegalovirus-associated TCR beta chains recognize cytomegalovirus antigens. Because HLA typing was missing for some donors at each locus, association tests included only the typed subset. This cohort had only TCR beta chains sequenced, and the lack of alpha or paired-chain data limited which features could be detected. According to a later analysis, parvovirus B19, influenza, CMV and Epstein-Barr virus appeared linked to several top co-occurrence clusters. The classifier was reported to diagnose cytomegalovirus status with high specificity and sensitivity in both the original cohort and the validation cohort. Some IMGT-functional V segments, including TRBV6-2 and TRBV6-3, could not be distinguished by the 87-base-pair reads and were therefore excluded. According to a later analysis, most CMV-associated TCR beta chains appeared to be HLA-restricted, and the HLA associations seemed to be driven largely by CMV exposure. The study listed 164 TCR beta chains as associated with cytomegalovirus. In a later analysis, HLA-associated TCR beta chains were found to be more clonally expanded and to have lower generation probabilities than equally common non-associated chains. Linkage disequilibrium might explain the correlated functional status among segregating V segments, but an unknown experimental factor could not be ruled out. CMV serostatus was the only immune exposure information available for the cohort. In a later genetic analysis, a missense DCLRE1C variant was associated with V-gene and J-gene trimming of TCR beta chains, and the association was replicated in an independent cohort. In an earlier analysis of more than 500 of the donors, most TCR beta V segments appeared in productive rearrangements about 87% or about 30% of the time, broadly matching IMGT annotations. The authors suggested that the approach could potentially be generalized to other disease states and immunological phenotypes. When HLA alleles, especially DR and DQ, strongly co-occurred, attributing TCR associations to individual alleles was difficult. Approximately 16 rarely observed V segments, including chromosome 9 orphons, were excluded from the earlier analysis of just under 600 of the donors because counts were too low. In a later genetic analysis, fewer N-insertions in productive TCRs were reported among donors in an Asian-associated ancestry cluster than the roughly 640-donor mean. In a later analysis, the rate of TCR association differed among HLA loci, with DRB1 alleles having the most associated TCRs and HLA-C alleles having the fewest. The presence/absence analyses assumed that sequencing depth was roughly uniform across donors, and that assumption may not be true. While some public TCRs were present in many individuals, most TCR sequences turned up only very rarely across donors. Specific HLA alleles were associated with 16,951 TCR beta sequences at a false discovery rate of 0.05 in a later analysis. A cluster of highly shared sequence variants was judged likely to be a technical artifact of the sequencing pipeline.

Library creation used the immunoSEQ multiplex PCR assay. For the multiplex PCR, a mixture combining 60 forward primers for TCR Vbeta segments and 13 reverse primers for TCR Jbeta segments was used. A multiplex PCR assay on genomic DNA amplified the CDR3 region of rearranged TCR beta genes. Amplified TCR beta libraries were sequenced as 87-base-pair reads on the Illumina HiSeq System. In the paper's pipeline: A later analysis counted around 72 million unique TCR beta chains across the roughly 700 repertoires, and some 12 million of these chains were shared by at least two donors. Raw reads were error-corrected and collapsed into unique sequences by a nearest-neighbor algorithm in which closely related sequences were merged to remove PCR and sequencing errors. To assign V, D and J gene segments, CDR3 sequences were aligned to IMGT reference sequences. For a sequence to be retained, a match of at least six nucleotides to both a V gene segment and a J gene segment was required. A rearrangement counted as productive if the CDR3 had no stop codons and remained in frame with V and J, and every other rearrangement counted as non-productive. CDR3 was defined by IMGT convention, running from the second conserved V-encoded cysteine to the conserved J-encoded phenylalanine. The earlier analysis of more than 450 of the donors excluded sequences that lacked an unambiguous match to a single V gene segment. An earlier analysis of 587 of the donors called V segments functional above 56.7% productive rearrangements and segregating when the between-donor standard deviation exceeded 5%. A statistical classification framework was built for diagnosing cytomegalovirus status from the catalog of TCR beta chain sequences. In a later analysis, TCR nucleotide sequences were compared against IMGT/GENE-DB human TR gene sequences so that V and J genes could be assigned. The TCRdist pipeline was used in a later analysis to assign CDR3 sequences and most-parsimonious VDJ recombination scenarios. In a later analysis, each TCR beta chain was defined by its CDR3 amino acid sequence together with its V-gene family, and reads lacking a unique V-gene family were excluded. In a later analysis, several hundred highly shared, low-generation-probability nucleotide sequences were removed to address suspected cross-contamination and a sequencing artifact. In a later analysis, a clonal expansion index for each public chain was calculated from normalized within-repertoire ranks of inferred template counts. A later analysis computed generation probabilities with a VDJ recombination model fitted to out-of-frame rearrangements, and checked the results against IGoR. Hypergeometric tests were used in a later analysis to score TCR-TCR, TCR-HLA and TCR-CMV co-occurrence, with a repertoire-size bias correction applied to the TCR pairs. False discovery rates were estimated in a later analysis by permuting HLA or CMV assignments 20 times. In a later analysis, co-occurring TCRs were grouped with DBSCAN, and TCRdist sequence similarity was added when clustering was performed within HLA-allele-positive subsets. Repertoires with fewer than 30,000 or more than 120,000 public chains, plus five repertoires with anomalous nucleotide sharing, were excluded from co-occurrence clustering. What TCRdb holds here is the immuneACCESS table cut down to in-frame rearrangements. Part of the clones is not present; checked against another copy, under half of the missing clones reflect an unresolved V gene, and the others are unexplained. Clonal size and the V and J genes are those of that table, whereas D and trimming came from the DNA. Across this sample there are 200,000 to 250,000 clones, with around 70% seen only once. 2.6% of the sample belongs to the ten largest clones.

The cohort comprised some 730 healthy bone marrow donors. At the time of sampling, all cohort members were nominally healthy, though unrecorded immune exposures were likely present. The donor tested CMV seropositive, placing the donor among the roughly 300 seropositive members of the cohort. Every donor gave a peripheral blood sample, and the peripheral blood mononuclear cells from that sample were used for TCR beta sequencing. The Qiagen DNeasy Blood Extraction Kit was used to extract genomic DNA from the blood cell samples. The germline V gene specifies SNHLY as CDR1 and FYNNEI as CDR2. V has 6 bases trimmed and J has 0 bases trimmed; junction bases matching no gene number 4. From the cysteine up to the phenylalanine, the CDR3 has a length of 14 residues. The retained sequence is limited to the CDR3, 42 bases, with the frame set at the first base.

The sequence links TRBV2 to TRBJ1-1; 7 middle bases align to TRBD1. The sample taken for sequencing was PBMCs. The receptor comes from a man aged 35 to 55 in good health and CMV-seropositive. The CDR3 reads CASSRDSMNTEAFF. The bases read TGTGCCAGCAGCCGGGACAGCATGAACACTGAAGCTTTCTTT. Reference TRBV2 and TRBJ1-1 proteins supply the regions before and after the CDR3; the full variable domain is: EPEVTQTPSHQVTQMGQEVILRCVPISNHLYFYWYRQILGQKVEFLVSFYNNEISEKSEIFDDQFSVERPDGSNFTLKIRSTKLEDSAMYFCASSRDSMNTEAFFGQGTRLTVV.